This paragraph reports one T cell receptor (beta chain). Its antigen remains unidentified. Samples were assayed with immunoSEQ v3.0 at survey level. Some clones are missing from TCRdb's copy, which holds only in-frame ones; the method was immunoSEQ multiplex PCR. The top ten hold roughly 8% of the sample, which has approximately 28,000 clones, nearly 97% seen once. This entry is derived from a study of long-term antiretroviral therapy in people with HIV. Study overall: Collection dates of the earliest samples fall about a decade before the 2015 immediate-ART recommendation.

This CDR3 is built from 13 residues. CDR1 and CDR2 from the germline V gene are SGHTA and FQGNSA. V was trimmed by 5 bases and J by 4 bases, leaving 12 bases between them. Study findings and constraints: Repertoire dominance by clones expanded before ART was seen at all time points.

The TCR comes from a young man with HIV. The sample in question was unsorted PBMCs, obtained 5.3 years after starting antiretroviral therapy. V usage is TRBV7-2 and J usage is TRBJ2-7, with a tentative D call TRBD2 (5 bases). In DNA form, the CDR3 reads TGTGCCAGCAGCCCCGTTCGGGGTTACGAGCAGTACTTC. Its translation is CASSPVRGYEQYF.